This T cell receptor beta chain appears in the sequencing data of a study of CD8+ T cells in alopecia areata. Study summary: Percentage of affected scalp area was the basis on which treated patients' severity was scored.

Indicated treatment: oral pan-JAK inhibitor, 5-10 mg twice daily. Both CD4+ and CD8+ T cells were separated by sorting PBMCs. After isolation, RNA underwent reverse transcription to generate cDNA as the sequencing template. The repertoire was sequenced with immunoSEQ multiplex PCR; TCRdb's copy has only in-frame clones and lacks some. The sample lists 190,000 or so clones, 45% to 75% occurring once. This TCR came from a human donor with alopecia areata. The sample in question was CD4+ T cells sorted from blood, obtained at week 4, from a patient treated with tofacitinib.

CDR3 protein: CANSPSCEQYF. CDR3 in DNA: TGCGCCAACTCCCCCTCTTGCGAGCAGTACTTC. The rearrangement links TRBV23-1 to TRBJ2-7; D uncertain. TRBV23-1 is given ORF status, its function remaining uncertain. Trimming cost V 10 bases and J 6 bases, with 13 bases left between them. The CDR3 extends over 11 amino acids.